This T cell receptor (beta chain) was sequenced during a study of blood T cell repertoires in COVID-19. V lost 0 bases and J 6 bases, leaving 14 bases between the germline ends. The germline gives CDR1 KGHSH, CDR2 LQKENI. This CDR3 has 15 amino acids. Produced via immunoSEQ multiplex PCR; TCRdb's table is partial and in-frame only. The sample consists of about 270,000 clones, more than 80% of them appearing once. Sequencing was carried out using PBMCs or T cells enriched from blood (not recorded which). The sequence came from a young woman with acute COVID-19. The chain links TRBV18 to TRBJ1-1, with D unresolved. In DNA, the CDR3 is TGTGCCAGCTCACCACCCCCACCCGGGTTGGCTGAAGCTTTCTTT. Translated: CASSPPPPGLAEAFF.